This TCR beta chain is from a study of vaccination and CD4 T cells after COVID-19. For the study at large: In the convalescent cohort, there were six males and four females, two of them Hispanic. Findings of the study overall: In convalescent patients, 304 of 307 vaccine-specific clones were spike mono-reactive.

Cultured CD4+ T cell DNA was sequenced using the Oncomine TCR Beta short-read assay. Cultured CD4+ T cells yielded the extracted genomic DNA. TCRdb ran MiXCR on the PCR reads and lists one entry per CDR3 protein. The sample includes 7,500 to 9,500 distinct CDR3 sequences, approximately 67% of them seen just once. Treatment specified: approximately 11-day PBMC culture with coronavirus spike peptide pools or control peptides (ViraFEST assay). CD4+ T cells were isolated by negative selection after about ten days of culture. Germline V CDR1 and CDR2: SGHTA, FQGNSA. The length of the CDR3 is 14 residues. J gave up 4 bases and V 5 bases, and 3 bases lay outside the gene matches. As to this clonotype: Its antigen remains unknown.

The genes are TRBV7-2 and TRBJ2-7, with 12 bases matching TRBD2. The source is a human donor who had recovered from COVID-19. What was sequenced was CD4+ T cells from blood, cultured in vitro. This CDR3 is CASSPSGGAYEQYF. The CDR3 nucleotides are TGTGCCAGCAGCCCTAGCGGGGGGGCATACGAGCAGTACTTC.